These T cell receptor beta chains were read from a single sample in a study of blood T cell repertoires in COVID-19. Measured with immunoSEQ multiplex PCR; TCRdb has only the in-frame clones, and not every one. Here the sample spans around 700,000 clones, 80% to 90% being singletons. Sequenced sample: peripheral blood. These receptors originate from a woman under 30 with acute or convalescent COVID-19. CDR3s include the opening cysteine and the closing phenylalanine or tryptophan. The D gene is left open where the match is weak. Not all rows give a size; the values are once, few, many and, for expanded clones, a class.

CASSPGLLYYEQYF TGTGCCAGCAGCCCGGGACTCCTCTACTACGAGCAGTACTTC TRBV9 NA TRBJ2-7 NA
CASRLGLAGGLSSGANVLTF TGTGCCTCCAGGCTGGGGCTAGCGGGGGGACTGAGCTCTGGGGCCAACGTCCTGACTTTC TRBV2 TRBD2 TRBJ2-6 NA
CASSLFRTASNQPQHF TGTGCCAGCAGCCTATTCCGGACAGCTAGCAATCAGCCCCAGCATTTT TRBV5-8 NA TRBJ1-5 NA
CASSDTSGQGDSPLHF TGTGCCAGCAGTGACACTTCTGGACAGGGCGATTCACCCCTCCACTTT TRBV6-4 TRBD1 TRBJ1-6 NA
CASRLNTGENTEAFF TGTGCCAGCAGACTAAATACAGGGGAGAACACTGAAGCTTTCTTT TRBV14 TRBD1 TRBJ1-1 NA
CASSLTGEGNSPLHF TGTGCCAGCAGCTTAACGGGGGAAGGGAATTCACCCCTCCACTTT TRBV11-2 NA TRBJ1-6 few
CASSQDMGELNTEAFF TGTGCCAGCAGCCAAGATATGGGAGAACTGAACACTGAAGCTTTCTTT TRBV14 NA TRBJ1-1 NA
CASSLGTATQFF TGTGCCAGCAGCTTGGGTACAGCCACACAGTTCTTC TRBV5-6 NA TRBJ2-1 NA
CASSGTDRSYEQYF TGTGCCAGCAGCGGAACTGACAGGTCCTACGAGCAGTACTTC TRBV5-6 NA TRBJ2-7 NA
CASSYSWGDGYTF TGTGCCAGCAGTTACTCGTGGGGGGATGGCTACACCTTC TRBV6-5 NA TRBJ1-2 NA
CASSRGTTGDQPQHF TGTGCCAGCAGCCGCGGGACGACAGGGGATCAGCCCCAGCATTTT TRBV7-9 TRBD1 TRBJ1-5 NA
CASRVLLEAFF TGTGCCAGCAGGGTACTCCTTGAAGCTTTCTTT TRBV2 NA TRBJ1-1 NA
CAISEGRGDSPLHF TGTGCCATCAGCGAGGGGAGGGGGGATTCACCCCTCCACTTT TRBV10-3 NA TRBJ1-6 NA
CASSLRDSTNEKLFF TGTGCCAGCAGTCTACGGGACAGCACTAATGAAAAACTGTTTTTT TRBV27 TRBD1 TRBJ1-4 NA
CASGTDRGHYGYTF TGTGCTAGTGGTACGGACAGGGGACATTATGGCTACACCTTC TRBV12-5 TRBD1 TRBJ1-2 NA
CASSPEAVYGYTF TGTGCCAGCAGCCCTGAGGCAGTTTATGGCTACACCTTC TRBV5-6 NA TRBJ1-2 NA
CASSTDRGAGELFF TGTGCCAGCAGCACCGACAGGGGTGCCGGGGAGCTGTTTTTT TRBV11-3 TRBD1 TRBJ2-2 NA
CASSDRVHQPQHF TGTGCCAGCAGTGACAGGGTACATCAGCCCCAGCATTTT TRBV6-1 NA TRBJ1-5 NA
CASGGGTEAFF TGTGCCAGCGGGGGCGGCACTGAAGCTTTCTTT TRBV12-3/TRBV12-4 NA TRBJ1-1 NA
CASSLAGEYNEQFF TGTGCCAGCAGCCTAGCGGGGGAGTACAATGAGCAGTTCTTC TRBV6-6 TRBD2 TRBJ2-1 NA
CASSLAAGYLGVTEAFF TGTGCCAGCAGTTTAGCGGCAGGGTACTTAGGCGTGACTGAAGCTTTCTTT TRBV27 NA TRBJ1-1 NA
CATSDQPGQQETQYF TGTGCCACCAGTGACCAGCCGGGACAGCAAGAGACCCAGTACTTC TRBV24-1 TRBD1 TRBJ2-5 NA
CASSLWPEPYEQYF TGTGCCAGCAGTTTATGGCCAGAACCCTACGAGCAGTACTTC TRBV28 NA TRBJ2-7 NA
CASTPGGVYNSPLHF TGTGCCAGTACACCCGGAGGGGTGTATAATTCACCCCTCCACTTT TRBV19 NA TRBJ1-6 NA
CASSGAGLASAYEQYF TGCGCCAGCAGCGGAGCAGGACTAGCATCGGCCTACGAGCAGTACTTC TRBV5-1 TRBD2 TRBJ2-7 NA
CASSAPRAGGPGSTDTQYF TGTGCCAGCAGCGCACCGCGCGCGGGGGGACCGGGAAGCACAGATACGCAGTATTTT TRBV9 TRBD2 TRBJ2-3 NA
CASRIRALRDQPQHF TGTGCCAGCAGAATCAGGGCTCTCAGGGATCAGCCCCAGCATTTT TRBV6-5 NA TRBJ1-5 NA
CASSLNRMLNYGYTF TGTGCCAGCAGTTTAAACAGGATGCTGAACTATGGCTACACCTTC TRBV6-5 NA TRBJ1-2 NA
CASSYETGGNEQFF TGTGCCAGCAGTTATGAGACAGGGGGCAATGAGCAGTTCTTC TRBV6-2/TRBV6-3 TRBD1 TRBJ2-1 NA
CASRKDTNTEAFF TGTGCCAGCAGGAAGGACACGAACACTGAAGCTTTCTTT TRBV6-4 NA TRBJ1-1 NA
CASSGGQGLYNEQFF TGTGCCAGCAGCGGGGGACAGGGTCTTTACAATGAGCAGTTCTTC TRBV9 TRBD1 TRBJ2-1 once
CASSQDARGGNYGYTF TGCGCCAGCAGCCAAGACGCCAGGGGTGGAAACTATGGCTACACCTTC TRBV4-1 NA TRBJ1-2 NA
CASSSGGNEQFF TGTGCCAGCAGTTCCGGGGGAAATGAGCAGTTCTTC TRBV6-5 NA TRBJ2-1 NA
CASSRRQENTEAFF TGTGCCAGCAGCCGCCGACAGGAGAACACTGAAGCTTTCTTT TRBV4-2 NA TRBJ1-1 NA
CASSYGDGGSTDTQYF TGTGCCAGCAGTTACGGGGACGGGGGAAGCACAGATACGCAGTATTTT TRBV6-5 NA TRBJ2-3 NA
CSVGGQGLYGYTF TGCAGCGTTGGGGGACAGGGACTATATGGCTACACCTTC TRBV29-1 TRBD1 TRBJ1-2 NA
CASSRKGSRNTIYF TGTGCCAGCAGCCGCAAGGGGTCTAGAAACACCATATATTTT TRBV3-1/TRBV3-2 NA TRBJ1-3 NA
CASSASGGTSETQYF TGTGCCAGCAGTGCTAGCGGGGGAACATCAGAGACCCAGTACTTC TRBV6-4 TRBD2 TRBJ2-5 NA
CASSPPATYGYTF TGTGCCAGCTCACCACCGGCAACCTATGGCTACACCTTC TRBV18 NA TRBJ1-2 NA
CASSVRGGSSYEQYF TGTGCCAGCAGCGTAAGAGGAGGGAGCTCCTACGAGCAGTACTTC TRBV9 NA TRBJ2-7 NA
CASSLGDRVGYGYTF TGTGCCAGCAGCTTAGGGGACAGGGTTGGGTATGGCTACACCTTC TRBV7-2 TRBD1 TRBJ1-2 NA
CASSFGTGGGNQPQHF TGTGCCAGCAGTTTTGGTACAGGAGGGGGCAATCAGCCCCAGCATTTT TRBV28 NA TRBJ1-5 NA
CASSGGQAYGYTF TGTGCCAGCAGTGGGGGACAGGCCTATGGCTACACCTTC TRBV12-3/TRBV12-4 TRBD1 TRBJ1-2 NA
CASSRRTGVYGYTF TGTGCCAGCAGTCGAAGGACAGGTGTCTATGGCTACACCTTC TRBV6-5 TRBD1 TRBJ1-2 NA
CASSSAGMSTYEQYF TGTGCCAGCAGCTCTGCAGGGATGTCCACCTACGAGCAGTACTTC TRBV7-8 NA TRBJ2-7 NA
CASSLTGTYSEAFF TGTGCCAGCAGTTTGACCGGGACTTACTCTGAAGCTTTCTTT TRBV27 NA TRBJ1-1 NA
CASSKGRGQWVPGELFF TGTGCCAGTAGTAAAGGAAGGGGGCAATGGGTGCCCGGGGAGCTGTTTTTT TRBV19 TRBD1 TRBJ2-2 NA
CASSLAGPVAGELFF TGTGCCAGCAGCCTCGCAGGGCCGGTTGCCGGGGAGCTGTTTTTT TRBV7-8 NA TRBJ2-2 few
CASGAGESQPQHF TGTGCCAGCGGGGCAGGGGAAAGTCAGCCCCAGCATTTT TRBV28 NA TRBJ1-5 NA
CASSQTALEGYEAFF TGCGCCAGCAGCCAGACTGCTTTGGAGGGGTATGAAGCTTTCTTT TRBV4-1 NA TRBJ1-1 once
CASSSGTIYGYTF TGTGCCAGCAGCTCCGGGACAATCTATGGCTACACCTTC TRBV7-9 NA TRBJ1-2 NA
CASTKQGASYEQYF TGTGCCAGCACCAAACAGGGTGCCTCCTACGAGCAGTACTTC TRBV6-5 NA TRBJ2-7 NA